What follows is one T cell receptor (beta chain) and its context. Its binding antigen is unknown. The record has no base qualities; no much larger clone is one base away. This sample is part of a study of CD8 T cells in ankylosing spondylitis (dated by TCRdb to about 2017). About the full investigation: The study profiled T cell receptor beta repertoires in healthy donors and ankylosing spondylitis patients to find disease-linked TCR variants. Peripheral blood was sampled, and synovial fluid was additionally collected from ankylosing spondylitis patients. The whole study cohort included 85 to 120 healthy donors and some 27 ankylosing spondylitis patients.

Sequencing instrument: Illumina HiSeq 2500. Quantitative 5'-RACE with molecular barcodes was the method used to prepare the TCR beta libraries. Under the source paper's analysis protocol: A new computational method, built on a probabilistic model of VDJ rearrangement, was used to identify disease-linked TCR variants. TCRdb took the public reads, trimmed them with fastp at Q25, ran MiXCR for clone calling and kept in-frame beta chains. Every distinct CDR3 protein forms one entry, paired with its most common genes and DNA. These V and J calls originate from TCRdb's pipeline instead of the authors' own analysis. This sample gives roughly 700,000 distinct CDR3 sequences in total; 19% of them show up just once. 15% to 20% of the sample is held by the ten biggest clonotypes. Study-wide findings and limitations: Some TCR beta motif variants had previously been reported in synovial fluid and blood of reactive arthritis patients, which suggested common disease-initiation mechanisms. Significant enrichment of the disease-linked clones was reported in matched synovial fluid samples from ankylosing spondylitis patients. A TCR beta motif made up of under ten highly homologous amino acid variants appeared to be characteristic of blood from ankylosing spondylitis patients. In peripheral blood, the disease-linked clones were found at relatively low frequencies and had a CD8+ phenotype.

V trim: 5 bases; J trim: 2 bases; unmatched bases: 11. CDR1 and CDR2 (MGHDK, SYGVNS) derive from the germline V gene. The CDR3 sequence holds 17 residues, the cysteine and phenylalanine included. The read is trimmed to its CDR3 DNA, 51 bases read in frame from base 1. The sequenced sample was blood, either unsorted or a sorted T cell fraction (not recorded which). This chain is built from TRBV25-1 and TRBJ2-2; TRBD1 agrees with 7 junctional bases. This clonotype originated in a male donor with ankylosing spondylitis. The CDR3: CASSKPRTGENTGELFF. The nucleotide sequence is TGTGCCAGCAGTAAGCCCCGGACAGGAGAAAACACCGGGGAGCTGTTTTTT.